This T cell receptor (beta chain) came from a study of cytomegalovirus exposure and HLA in healthy donors. The study's findings and limits: A prior analysis recorded that most TCR beta V segments were productive about 90% or about 30% of the time. The listing of 150 to 200 TCR beta chains classed them as cytomegalovirus-associated. Several V segments, TRBV6-2 and TRBV6-3 among them, could not be told apart and were dropped.

As concerns this clone: Its antigen is not identified.

Amplification used 60 Vbeta primers and 13 Jbeta primers. Sequencing was performed with immunoSEQ multiplex PCR; in TCRdb, only in-frame clones are kept and a portion is missing. The table lists approximately 160,000 clones, roughly 70% of them singletons. V gave up 6 bases and J gave up 5 bases; unmatched junction bases: 5. CDR3 length: 13 amino acids. Germline CDR1 reads MDHEN; CDR2 reads SYDVKM. Sequenced: PBMCs. The chain carries TRBV28 and TRBJ2-7, with 9 bases matching TRBD1. This TCR derives from a woman aged 40 to 49 in good health and CMV-seropositive. The CDR3 DNA reads as TGTGCCAGCAGGGGGACAGGGTTCGACGAGCAGTACTTC. It encodes CASRGTGFDEQYF. Filled out from reference TRBV28 and TRBJ2-7, the complete variable domain reads DVKVTQSSRYLVKRTGEKVFLECVQDMDHENMFWYRQDPGLGLRLIYFSYDVKMKEKGDIPEGYSVSREKKERFSLILESASTNQTSMYLCASRGTGFDEQYFGPGTRLTVT.